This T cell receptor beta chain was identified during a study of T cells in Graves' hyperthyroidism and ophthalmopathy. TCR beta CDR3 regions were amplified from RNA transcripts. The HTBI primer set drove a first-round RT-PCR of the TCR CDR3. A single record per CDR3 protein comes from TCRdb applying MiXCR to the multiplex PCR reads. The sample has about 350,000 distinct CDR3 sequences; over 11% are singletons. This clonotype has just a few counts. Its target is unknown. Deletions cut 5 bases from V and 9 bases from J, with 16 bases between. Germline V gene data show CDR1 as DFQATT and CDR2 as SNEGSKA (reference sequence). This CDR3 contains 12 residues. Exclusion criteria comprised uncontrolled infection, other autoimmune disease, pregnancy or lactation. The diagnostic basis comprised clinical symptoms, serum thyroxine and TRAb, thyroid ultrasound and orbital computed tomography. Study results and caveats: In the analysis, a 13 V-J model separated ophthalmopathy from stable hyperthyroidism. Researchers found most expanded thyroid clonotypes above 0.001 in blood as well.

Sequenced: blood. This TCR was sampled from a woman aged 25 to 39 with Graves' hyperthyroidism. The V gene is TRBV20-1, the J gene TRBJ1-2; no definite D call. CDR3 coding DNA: TGCAGTGCTGTCCGGACCCCCCCGCGCTACACCTTC. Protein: CSAVRTPPRYTF.